This passage covers 17 T cell receptor beta chains from one sample sequenced in a study of cytotoxic CD8 clonotypes in ibrutinib-treated CLL. Profiled with immunoSEQ multiplex PCR; TCRdb holds only in-frame clones, not every one. Of 52,000 or so clones listed, approximately 50% were seen once; the top ten hold roughly 25%. The material sequenced was PBMCs, taken at disease progression, from a patient treated with ibrutinib. The receptors come from a human donor with chronic lymphocytic leukemia.

The CDR3 spells CSAHNYGYTF. The CDR3 DNA sequence: TGCAGTGCACATAACTATGGCTACACCTTC. The V call is TRBV20-1, the J call TRBJ1-2; D unclear. CDR3 length: 10 residues. Germline V CDR1 and CDR2: DFQATT, SNEGSKA (reference sequence). V was clipped by 6 bases and J by 1 base, with 3 bases between them.

The chain employs TRBV5-6 and TRBJ2-3; the D gene could be TRBD1 or TRBD2 (5 bases each). CDR3 length equals 14 residues. The V gene lost 5 bases and the J gene lost 5 bases, with 15 bases spanning the gap. The germline V gene has CDR1 SGHDT and CDR2 YYEEEE. The CDR3 nucleotides read TGTGCCAGCAGTGGGGGAGAGGCGGGAGATACGCAGTATTTT. It encodes CASSGGEAGDTQYF.

The chain recombines TRBV4-1 with TRBJ2-5; D is possibly TRBD2 (5 bases). This CDR3 contains 14 residues. V dropped 2 bases and J dropped 2 bases, with 9 bases sitting between them. Looked up from germline, CDR1 is MGHRA and CDR2 is YSYEKL. Written as DNA, the CDR3 is TGCGCCAGCAGCCAAAGTCCGGGACAAGAGACCCAGTACTTC. Its protein product is CASSQSPGQETQYF.

Sample share makes this clone medium-sized. The chain employs TRBV7-9 and TRBJ1-1; 7 bases agree with TRBD1. Germline values: CDR1 SEHNR, CDR2 FQNEAQ (reference sequence). The CDR3 is made up of 15 amino acids. J lost 2 bases, V lost 3 bases, and 6 bases had no gene match. The CDR3 loop is CASSFQTGFNTEAFF. Here the CDR3 DNA reads TGTGCCAGCAGCTTCCAGACAGGGTTCAACACTGAAGCTTTCTTT.

This CDR3 reads CASSDRYRNYTF. CDR3 DNA sequence: TGTGCCAGCAGTGATCGTTATAGGAACTACACCTTC. The chain recombines TRBV25-1 with TRBJ1-2; D remains ambiguous. Trimming left V 3 bases short and J 10 bases short, with 12 bases between. The CDR3 length is 12 residues. The V gene's germline CDR1 is MGHDK and CDR2 SYGVNS.

This chain connects TRBV2 to TRBJ1-2; D is unresolved. This CDR3 region has 12 residues. The germline V and J ends were trimmed by 8 bases and 2 bases, with 9 bases remaining between them. Per germline, CDR1 SNHLY and CDR2 FYNNEI. CDR3 nucleotides: TGTGCCAGCTCCGGAGAAAACTATGGCTACACCTTC. Translating gives CASSGENYGYTF.

V usage is TRBV7-3 and J usage is TRBJ1-1, with a tentative D call TRBD1 (5 bases). Between the trimmed V and J ends, which lost 5 bases and 2 bases, there was a span of 12 bases. CDR1 SGHTA and CDR2 FQGTGA come from the germline V gene. There are 14 residues in the CDR3. In DNA form, the CDR3 reads TGTGCCAGCAGCCTAGGGGTGGGAAACACTGAAGCTTTCTTT. Its translation is CASSLGVGNTEAFF.

The V and J genes are TRBV30 and TRBJ1-3, with a weak D call TRBD1 (5 bases). The germline gives CDR1 GTSNPN, CDR2 SVGIG (reference sequence). This CDR3 is built from 14 residues. Deletions cut 1 base from V and 0 bases from J, with 7 bases between. In DNA form, the CDR3 reads TGTGCCTGGAGTGAGGGGCTCTCTGGAAACACCATATATTTT. Translated: CAWSEGLSGNTIYF. The full variable domain, completed using reference TRBV30 and TRBJ1-3, is SQTIHQWPATLVQPVGSPLSLECTVEGTSNPNLYWYRQAAGRGLQLLFYSVGIGQISSEVPQNLSASRPQDRQFILSSKKLLLSDSGFYLCAWSEGLSGNTIYFGEGSWLTVV.

The chain carries TRBV27 and TRBJ2-3, with D unclear. V was trimmed by 5 bases and J by 3 bases, leaving 9 bases between them. Germline CDR1 MNHEY, CDR2 SMNVEV (reference sequence). The CDR3 covers 13 residues. The CDR3 spells CASSPRPTDTQYF. Written as DNA, the CDR3 is TGTGCCAGCAGTCCCCGGCCGACAGATACGCAGTATTTT.

The V and J genes are TRBV2 and TRBJ1-3; D may be TRBD1 (6 bases). The CDR3 length is 14 residues. V was clipped by 7 bases and J by 0 bases, with 10 bases between them. The germline gives CDR1 SNHLY, CDR2 FYNNEI. CDR3 amino acids: CASIPDSSGNTIYF. The DNA of the CDR3 is TGTGCCAGCATCCCGGACAGCTCTGGAAACACCATATATTTT.

This chain joins TRBV30 and TRBJ1-1; 7 bases fit TRBD1. Germline-derived CDR1 and CDR2 are GTSNPN and SVGIG (reference sequence). The CDR3 is 13 amino acids. V shed 5 bases and J 3 bases; nucleotides not matched to a gene: 6. CDR3 protein: CAWATGIDTEAFF. For the CDR3, the DNA is TGTGCCTGGGCGACAGGGATCGACACTGAAGCTTTCTTT.

This chain joins TRBV10-3 and TRBJ2-7, with 7 bases matching TRBD1. Trimming removed 3 bases from V and 5 bases from J; junction bases left unmatched: 1. CDR3 length: 12 residues. Germline V CDR1 and CDR2: ENHRY, SYGVKD. Here the CDR3 reads CAISEGGDEQYF. CDR3 coding DNA: TGTGCCATCAGTGAAGGGGGCGACGAGCAGTACTTC.

This chain joins TRBV6-5 and TRBJ2-7; the match to TRBD2 covers 9 bases. Per germline, CDR1 MNHEY and CDR2 SVGAGI. The CDR3 runs 12 residues. J gave up 9 bases and V 5 bases, and 5 bases lay outside the gene matches. In nucleotides, the CDR3 is TGTGCCAGCAGTCTAGCGGGACGGGGGCAGTACTTC. Translation gives CASSLAGRGQYF.

In this sample, this clone turned up a few times. The chain combines TRBV27 with TRBJ2-7; 9 bases agree with TRBD1. J gave up 2 bases and V 7 bases, and 6 bases lay outside the gene matches. This CDR3 spans 14 amino acids. Germline V gene sequence: CDR1 MNHEY, CDR2 SMNVEV (reference sequence). The CDR3 loop is CASTPGQGAYEQYF. The CDR3 DNA reads as TGTGCCAGCACCCCGGGACAGGGAGCCTACGAGCAGTACTTC.

This chain uses TRBV19 with TRBJ2-6; D is unclear. This CDR3 has 14 residues. Trimming left V 6 bases short and J 0 bases short, with 6 bases between. Germline V gene lookup returns CDR1 LNHDA and CDR2 SQIVND (reference sequence). This CDR3 reads CASRMLSGANVLTF. CDR3 sequence (DNA): TGTGCCAGTAGAATGCTCTCTGGGGCCAACGTCCTGACTTTC.

In this sample, this clone is medium-sized. The chain combines TRBV4-2 with TRBJ2-1; 7 bases match TRBD2. The trim removed 6 bases at V and 9 bases at J, leaving 14 bases unmatched. Germline-derived CDR1 and CDR2 are LGHNA and YNFKEQ. The CDR3 loop spans 15 amino acids. CDR3 loop: CASSSPPGGGIEQFF. The CDR3 nucleotides read TGTGCCAGCAGTTCCCCCCCAGGCGGGGGAATTGAGCAGTTCTTC.

The chain uses TRBV30 and TRBJ2-1, with TRBD2 matching over 8 bases. The CDR3 is made up of 14 amino acids. In germline, CDR1 is GTSNPN, CDR2 SVGIG (reference sequence). Trimming at V came to 2 bases and at J to 5 bases, leaving 5 bases not matched to a gene. In DNA form, the CDR3 reads TGTGCCTGGAGTCCGGGGACTAGACACAATGAGCAGTTCTTC. As protein: CAWSPGTRHNEQFF.